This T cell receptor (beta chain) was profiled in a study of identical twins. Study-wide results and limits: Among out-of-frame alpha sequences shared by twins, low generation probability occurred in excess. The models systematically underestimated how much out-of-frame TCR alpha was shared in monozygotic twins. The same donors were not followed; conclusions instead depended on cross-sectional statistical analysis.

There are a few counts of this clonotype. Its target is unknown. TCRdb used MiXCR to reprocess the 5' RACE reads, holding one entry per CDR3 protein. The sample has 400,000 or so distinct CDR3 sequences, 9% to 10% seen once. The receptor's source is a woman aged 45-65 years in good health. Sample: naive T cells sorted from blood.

Written as DNA, the CDR3 is TGCAGTGCCCCCCTCGGAGCGGGAGGTACCGGGGAGCTGTTTTTT. It yields the protein CSAPLGAGGTGELFF. This rearrangement joins TRBV20-1 to TRBJ2-2, with 9 nucleotides matching TRBD2. The CDR3 runs to 15 residues. Trimming took 6 bases from V and 5 from J; bases not matched to a gene: 10. Germline V gene data show CDR1 as DFQATT and CDR2 as SNEGSKA (reference sequence).